This is a list of T cell receptor beta chains from one sample in a study of blood T cell repertoires in COVID-19. Produced via immunoSEQ multiplex PCR; TCRdb's table is partial and in-frame only. This table has about 240,000 clones, roughly four fifths appearing once. Sequenced material: peripheral blood. These receptors originate from a woman older than 75 with acute or convalescent COVID-19. Each CDR3 is given with its conserved first and last residue. The D gene is left open where the match is weak. Only part of the rows carry a size: once, few, many, or a class if the clone is expanded.

d_gene | j_gene | abundance | v_gene | CDR3aa | CDR3nt
- | TRBJ2-7 | - | TRBV7-3 | CASSAGGTRGTYEQYF | TGTGCCAGCAGCGCCGGCGGAACAAGGGGAACCTACGAGCAGTACTTC
- | TRBJ2-2 | - | TRBV11-2 | CASSLDRRGPSNTGELFF | TGTGCCAGCAGCTTAGATCGCAGGGGCCCCTCGAACACCGGGGAGCTGTTTTTT
TRBD1 | TRBJ2-7 | - | TRBV19 | CASSTTGNEQYF | TGTGCCAGTAGTACGACAGGGAACGAGCAGTACTTC
TRBD1 | TRBJ1-1 | once | TRBV7-2 | CASSLDRGRTEAFF | TGTGCCAGCAGCTTGGACAGGGGGCGTACTGAAGCTTTCTTT
- | TRBJ2-2 | - | TRBV7-9 | CASSLPFGELFF | TGTGCCAGCAGCCTTCCGTTCGGGGAGCTGTTTTTT
TRBD1 | TRBJ1-2 | - | TRBV6-6 | CAPLPDRSYGYTF | TGTGCCCCGCTACCGGACAGGAGCTATGGCTACACCTTC
- | TRBJ2-3 | - | TRBV11-2 | CASSLDPLNTQYF | TGTGCCAGCAGCTTAGATCCACTCAATACGCAGTATTTT
- | TRBJ1-2 | - | TRBV18 | CASSPLAAANYGYTF | TGTGCCAGCTCACCCTTGGCGGCAGCTAACTATGGCTACACCTTC
- | TRBJ1-4 | - | TRBV5-5 | CASSFGVRGEKLFF | TGTGCCAGCAGCTTTGGGGTCCGGGGTGAAAAACTGTTTTTT
TRBD1 | TRBJ2-5 | - | TRBV3-1/TRBV3-2 | CASSPAGGVMETQYF | TGTGCCAGCAGCCCGGCAGGGGGCGTAATGGAGACCCAGTACTTC
- | TRBJ2-1 | - | TRBV6-1 | CASSEQGGSYNEQFF | TGTGCCAGCAGTGAACAGGGTGGGTCCTACAATGAGCAGTTCTTC
TRBD1 | TRBJ2-7 | - | TRBV3-1/TRBV3-2 | CASSWTGLSDEQYF | TGTGCCAGCAGCTGGACAGGGCTGAGCGACGAGCAGTACTTC